This T cell receptor beta chain was profiled in a study of T-cell reconstitution after alpha-beta-depleted transplantation in children. The study, taken as a whole, reports: Counts and diversity of T cells one year after transplant came mostly from newly produced T cells. Alpha-beta T cells about two months after transplant reportedly derived from several hundred expanded graft clones. Some patients showed high day-60 TCRbeta diversity, which derived from surviving recipient T cells and thymic progenitors.

In the case of this clonotype: Its antigen is unknown.

TCRbeta library preparation incorporated unique molecular identifiers. MiXCR, run by TCRdb on the PCR reads, gives a single entry per CDR3 protein. The sample carries around 370,000 distinct CDR3 sequences, roughly 16% recorded once. CDR1 and CDR2 (germline): LGHNT, FRNRAP. The J segment lost 1 base and the V segment lost 3 bases, leaving 3 bases of the junction unmatched. CDR3 length equals 16 residues. The sequence came from a male patient between 2 and 10 years old who had a stem cell transplant for acute lymphoblastic leukemia, so the T cells may come from the graft donor. This chain joins TRBV12-5 and TRBJ2-5, with 12 bases matching TRBD2. This specimen was PBMCs, mostly from graft donor cells, taken 360 days after TCRalphabeta/CD19-depleted stem cell transplant. The CDR3 sequence is CASGFGLAGLQETQYF. CDR3 bases: TGTGCTAGTGGTTTCGGACTAGCGGGGCTCCAAGAGACCCAGTACTTC.